The subject of this entry is one TCR beta chain. Random hexamers were used to reverse transcribe an amount of about 0.45 to 1 ug RNA. The method of amplification for TCR beta CDR3 was immunoSEQ multiplex PCR, covering 54 Vbeta and 13 Jbeta. TCRdb re-analysed the immunoSEQ multiplex PCR reads in MiXCR, keeping a single row per CDR3 protein. The sample lists approximately 300,000 distinct CDR3 sequences, roughly 85% occurring once. Per germline, CDR1 MNHEY and CDR2 SVGAGI. Trimming cost V 4 bases and J 1 base, with 23 bases left between them. This CDR3 is 19 amino acids long. The data belong to a study of CD8 T cells in Susac syndrome. TEMRA cells were FACS-enriched and CD8+ and CD4+ T cells negatively isolated.

This clonotype was sampled from a human donor with multiple sclerosis. The chain has TRBV6-5 and TRBJ1-3; D gene uncertain. Sequencing used CD8+ T cells from PBMCs. CDR3: CASSCSPHPKDGSGNTIYF. The CDR3 nucleotides are TGTGCCAGCAGTTGTTCGCCGCACCCAAAGGACGGATCTGGAAACACCATATATTTT.